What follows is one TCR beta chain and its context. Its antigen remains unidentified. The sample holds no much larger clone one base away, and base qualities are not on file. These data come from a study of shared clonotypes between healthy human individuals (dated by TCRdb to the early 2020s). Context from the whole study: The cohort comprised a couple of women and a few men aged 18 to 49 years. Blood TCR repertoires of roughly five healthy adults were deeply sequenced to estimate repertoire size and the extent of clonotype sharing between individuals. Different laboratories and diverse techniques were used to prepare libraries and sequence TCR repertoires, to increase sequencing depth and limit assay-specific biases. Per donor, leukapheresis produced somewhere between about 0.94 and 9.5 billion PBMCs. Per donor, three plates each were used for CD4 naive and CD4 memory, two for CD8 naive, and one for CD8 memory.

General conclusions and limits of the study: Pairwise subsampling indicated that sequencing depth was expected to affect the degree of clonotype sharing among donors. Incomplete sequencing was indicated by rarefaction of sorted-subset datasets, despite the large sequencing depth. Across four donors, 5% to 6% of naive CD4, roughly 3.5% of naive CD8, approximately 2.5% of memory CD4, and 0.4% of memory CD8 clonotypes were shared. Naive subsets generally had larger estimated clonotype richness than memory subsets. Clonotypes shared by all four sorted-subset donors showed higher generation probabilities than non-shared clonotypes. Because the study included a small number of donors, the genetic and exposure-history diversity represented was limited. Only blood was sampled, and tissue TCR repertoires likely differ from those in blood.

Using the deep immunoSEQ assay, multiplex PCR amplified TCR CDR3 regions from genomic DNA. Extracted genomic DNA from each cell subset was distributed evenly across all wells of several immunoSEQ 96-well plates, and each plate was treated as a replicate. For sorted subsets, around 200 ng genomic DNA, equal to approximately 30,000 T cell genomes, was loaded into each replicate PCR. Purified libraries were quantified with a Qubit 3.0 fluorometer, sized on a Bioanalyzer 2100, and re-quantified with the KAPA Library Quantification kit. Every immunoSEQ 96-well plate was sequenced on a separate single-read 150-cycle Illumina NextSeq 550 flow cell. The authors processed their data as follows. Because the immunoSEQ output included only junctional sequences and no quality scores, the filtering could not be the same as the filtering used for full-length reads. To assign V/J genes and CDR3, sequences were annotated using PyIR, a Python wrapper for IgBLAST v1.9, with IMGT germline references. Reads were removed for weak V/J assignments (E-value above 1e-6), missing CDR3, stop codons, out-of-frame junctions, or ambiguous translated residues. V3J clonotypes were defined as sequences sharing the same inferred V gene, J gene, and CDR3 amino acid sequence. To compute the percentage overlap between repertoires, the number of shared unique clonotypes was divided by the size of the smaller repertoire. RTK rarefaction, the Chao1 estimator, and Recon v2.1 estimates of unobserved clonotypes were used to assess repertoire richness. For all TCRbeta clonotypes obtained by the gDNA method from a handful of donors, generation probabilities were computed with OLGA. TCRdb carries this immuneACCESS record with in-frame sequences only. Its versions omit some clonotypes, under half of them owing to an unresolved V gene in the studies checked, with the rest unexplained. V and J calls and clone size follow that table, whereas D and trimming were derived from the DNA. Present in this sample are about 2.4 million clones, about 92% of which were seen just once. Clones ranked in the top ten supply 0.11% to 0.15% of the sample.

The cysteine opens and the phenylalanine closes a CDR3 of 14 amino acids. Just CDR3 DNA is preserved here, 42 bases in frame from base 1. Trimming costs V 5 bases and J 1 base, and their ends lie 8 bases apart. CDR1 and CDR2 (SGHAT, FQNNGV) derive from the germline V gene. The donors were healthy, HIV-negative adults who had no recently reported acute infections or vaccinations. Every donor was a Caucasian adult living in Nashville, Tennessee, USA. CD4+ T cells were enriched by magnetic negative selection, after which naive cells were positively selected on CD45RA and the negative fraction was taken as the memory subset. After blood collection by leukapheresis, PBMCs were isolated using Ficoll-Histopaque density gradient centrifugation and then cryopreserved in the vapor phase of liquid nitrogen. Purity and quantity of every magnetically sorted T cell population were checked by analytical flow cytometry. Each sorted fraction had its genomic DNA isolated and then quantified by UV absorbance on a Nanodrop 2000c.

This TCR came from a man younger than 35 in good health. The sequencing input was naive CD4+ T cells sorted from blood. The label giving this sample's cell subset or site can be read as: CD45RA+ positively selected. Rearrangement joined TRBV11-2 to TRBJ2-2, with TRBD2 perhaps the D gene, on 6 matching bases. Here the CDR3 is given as CASSAGLNTGELFF. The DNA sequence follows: TGTGCCAGCAGCGCGGGACTGAACACCGGGGAGCTGTTTTTT.